These 2 T cell receptor beta chains came from one sample sequenced in a study of PD-1 blockade in classical Hodgkin lymphoma. Time point given: cycle 4 day 1 (C4D1), after 5 to 7 weeks of nivolumab. Each of the patients experienced relapse following autologous stem cell transplantation, and their brentuximab vedotin exposure differed. The repertoire was sequenced with immunoSEQ multiplex PCR; TCRdb's copy has only in-frame clones and lacks some. The sample lists tens of thousands of clones, more than 75% occurring once. This material consisted of peripheral blood mononuclear cells (PBMCs), taken before the fourth cycle of nivolumab. All receptors come from a human donor with classical Hodgkin lymphoma.

The chain recombines TRBV19 with TRBJ2-7, with a possible D match to TRBD1 (6 bases). The V gene lost 3 bases and the J gene lost 0 bases, with 9 bases spanning the gap. Germline V gene lookup returns CDR1 LNHDA and CDR2 SQIVND (reference sequence). The CDR3 totals 14 residues. DNA for the CDR3: TGTGCCAGTAGTATGGCAGGGGACTCCTACGAGCAGTACTTC. The encoded protein is CASSMAGDSYEQYF.

This clone was seen a single time. The chain links TRBV4-3 to TRBJ1-1, with TRBD1 matching over 7 bases. There are 17 residues in the CDR3. The germline V gene encodes CDR1 LGHNA and CDR2 YSLEER. V trimming: 0 bases; J trimming: 0 bases; junction bases outside the gene matches: 7. CDR3 protein: CASSQDLGTDMNTEAFF. The CDR3 DNA follows: TGCGCCAGCAGCCAAGATTTAGGGACAGACATGAACACTGAAGCTTTCTTT.